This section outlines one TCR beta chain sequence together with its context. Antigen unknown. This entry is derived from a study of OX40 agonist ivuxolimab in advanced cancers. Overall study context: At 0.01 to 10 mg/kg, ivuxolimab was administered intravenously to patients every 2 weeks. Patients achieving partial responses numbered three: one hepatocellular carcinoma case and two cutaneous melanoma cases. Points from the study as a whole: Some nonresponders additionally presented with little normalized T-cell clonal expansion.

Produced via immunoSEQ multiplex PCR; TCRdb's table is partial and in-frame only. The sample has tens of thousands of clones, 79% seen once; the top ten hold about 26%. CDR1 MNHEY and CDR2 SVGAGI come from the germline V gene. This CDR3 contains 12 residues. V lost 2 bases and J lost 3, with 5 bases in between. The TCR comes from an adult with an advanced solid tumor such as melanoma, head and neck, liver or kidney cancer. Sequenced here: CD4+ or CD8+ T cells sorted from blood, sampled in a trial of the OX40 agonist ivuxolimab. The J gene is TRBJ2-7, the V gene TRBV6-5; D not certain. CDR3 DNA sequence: TGTGCCAGCAGTTACCCTAACTACGAGCAGTACTTC. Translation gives CASSYPNYEQYF.